Included here is one TCR beta chain sequence, with context. The specificity of this receptor is unknown. No much larger clone is present one base from it, and per-base qualities are unavailable. TCRbeta CDR3 regions were amplified from genomic DNA by means of the immunoSEQ Assay, a bias-controlled multiplex PCR. Per the source publication's procedure: The number of nucleated cells in each sample was estimated from the amplification of reference gene primers within the assay. Sequence reads were collapsed and filtered to measure the absolute abundance of every unique TCRbeta CDR3 rearrangement. Productive Simpson clonality was computed per sample as the square root of Simpson's diversity index over productive rearrangements. Not all clones reach the TCRdb copy of this immuneACCESS table, which keeps in-frame sequences only. Checked studies attribute under half of the gap to unresolved V genes and leave the rest unexplained. V, J and clone size reflect that table, while D and trimming were determined from the DNA. This sample holds over 90,000 clones; roughly nine tenths were observed only once. The ten top clones hold about 5.2% of the sample.

The sample is drawn from a study of blood T cell repertoires in COVID-19 (dated by TCRdb to 2020 to 2021). Study-level background: Samples from collaborators originated in the United States, Italy and Spain and spanned both the acute and convalescent phases of COVID-19. The prospective study material was composed of cDNA or gDNA derived from T cells, B-cell-depleted T cells, or PBMCs. Subjects who had been exposed to COVID-19, were actively infected with it, or had recovered from it provided the deeply sampled blood TCRbeta repertoires that made up the dataset. The repertoires were made available in a free public database intended to serve as a resource for research on the immune response to SARS-CoV-2. The samples were drawn from the first 160 participants of the ongoing ImmuneRACE study and from 1,254 subjects provided by 6 global collaborators. Sample metadata almost always included a de-identified subject ID, COVID-19 status, age in years and sex. HLA class I and class II types, where available, came from metadata supplied by the sample provider rather than from assay-based typing.

Each collaborating institution followed its own protocols to collect whole blood in K2EDTA tubes. For TCRbeta analysis, collaborators shipped samples as frozen whole blood, isolated PBMCs, or DNA extracted from either of those sample types. General conclusions and limits of the study: The quantity of clinical and demographic metadata differed by source and by participant and was supplied without curation.

CDR1 LNHDA and CDR2 SQIVND are derived from the germline V gene (reference sequence). Trimming removed 5 bases from V and 6 bases from J, leaving 16 bases between the germline ends. From the cysteine through the phenylalanine, the CDR3 covers 14 amino acids. Solely the CDR3 DNA is kept, with 42 bases framed from the first base. The chain was built from TRBV19 and TRBJ1-2; the D gene assignment is ambiguous. The source of this sequence is a man in his fifties or sixties with acute or convalescent COVID-19. The specimen sequenced was peripheral blood. The DNA sequence reads TGTGCCAGTAGTTCCTTACAGATCCCGGATGGCTACACCTTC. The translation is CASSSLQIPDGYTF. This CDR3, with the reference TRBV19 and TRBJ1-2 proteins standing in past its ends, gives the full variable domain DGGITQSPKYLFRKEGQNVTLSCEQNLNHDAMYWYRQDPGQGLRLIYYSQIVNDFQKGDIAEGYSVSREKKESFPLTVTSAQKNPTAFYLCASSSLQIPDGYTFGSGTRLTVV.